This TCR beta chain was captured in a study of Graves' ophthalmopathy and Graves' hyperthyroidism. Germline loops: CDR1 SEHNR, CDR2 FQNEAQ (reference sequence). This CDR3 is 13 amino acids long. Beta-chain TCR CDR3 regions were amplified from RNA transcripts. HTBI-primed first-round RT-PCR preceded second-round multiplex PCR. TCRdb fed the multiplex PCR reads into MiXCR, producing one record per CDR3 protein. Counted here are fewer than 650,000 distinct CDR3 sequences, 20% to 25% occurring once; the ten biggest clones make up 7.1%. Worth noting for this clonotype: This sequence may be a read error, since a much larger clone differs from it by one base.

V and J are TRBV7-9 and TRBJ2-5; maybe TRBD2 (6 bases). Sample: peripheral blood. This sequence was found in a woman between 18 and 30 years old with stable Graves' hyperthyroidism. Some clones in this sample may be carry-over from other donors' samples. The chain's CDR3 is CASRGRNQETQDF. The CDR3 nucleotides are TGTGCCAGCCGGGGGAGGAACCAAGAGACCCAGGACTTC.